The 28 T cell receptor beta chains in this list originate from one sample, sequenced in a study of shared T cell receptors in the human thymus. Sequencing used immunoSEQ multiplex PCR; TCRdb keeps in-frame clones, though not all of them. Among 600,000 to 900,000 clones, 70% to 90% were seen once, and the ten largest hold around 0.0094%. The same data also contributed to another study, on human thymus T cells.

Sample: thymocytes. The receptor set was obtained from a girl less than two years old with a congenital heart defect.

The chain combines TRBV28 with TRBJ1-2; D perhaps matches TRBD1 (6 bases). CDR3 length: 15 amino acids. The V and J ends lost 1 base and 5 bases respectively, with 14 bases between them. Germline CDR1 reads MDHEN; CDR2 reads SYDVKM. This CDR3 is CASSLFPGDEYGYTF. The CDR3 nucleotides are TGTGCCAGCAGTTTATTTCCAGGGGATGAGTATGGCTACACCTTC.

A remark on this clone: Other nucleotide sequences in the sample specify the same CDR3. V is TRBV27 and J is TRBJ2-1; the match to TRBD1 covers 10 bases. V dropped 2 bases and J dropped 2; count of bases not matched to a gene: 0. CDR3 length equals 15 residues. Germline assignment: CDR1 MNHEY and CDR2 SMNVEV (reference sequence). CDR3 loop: CASSLDRGPYNEQFF. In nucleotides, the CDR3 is TGTGCCAGCAGTTTAGACAGGGGGCCCTACAATGAGCAGTTCTTC.

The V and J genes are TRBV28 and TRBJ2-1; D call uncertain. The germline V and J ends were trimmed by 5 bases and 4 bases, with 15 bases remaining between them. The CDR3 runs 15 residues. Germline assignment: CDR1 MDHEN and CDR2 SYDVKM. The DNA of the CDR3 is TGTGCCAGCAGTAGGTGGAGAGAGAATTACAATGAGCAGTTCTTC. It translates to CASSRWRENYNEQFF.

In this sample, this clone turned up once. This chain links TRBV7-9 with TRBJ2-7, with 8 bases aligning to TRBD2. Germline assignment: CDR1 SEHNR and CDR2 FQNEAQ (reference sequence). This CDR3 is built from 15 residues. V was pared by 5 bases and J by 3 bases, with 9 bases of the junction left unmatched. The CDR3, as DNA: TGTGCCAGCAGCACTCGGGGCGGGGGGCTCTACGAGCAGTACTTC. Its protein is CASSTRGGGLYEQYF.

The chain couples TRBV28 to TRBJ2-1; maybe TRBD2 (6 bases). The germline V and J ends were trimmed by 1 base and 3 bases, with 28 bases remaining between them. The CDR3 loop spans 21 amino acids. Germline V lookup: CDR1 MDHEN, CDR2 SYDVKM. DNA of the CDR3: TGTGCCAGCAGTTTATTTGCCGCGGAGGGACTTCCGACCCCCCTCTACAATGAGCAGTTCTTC. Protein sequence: CASSLFAAEGLPTPLYNEQFF.

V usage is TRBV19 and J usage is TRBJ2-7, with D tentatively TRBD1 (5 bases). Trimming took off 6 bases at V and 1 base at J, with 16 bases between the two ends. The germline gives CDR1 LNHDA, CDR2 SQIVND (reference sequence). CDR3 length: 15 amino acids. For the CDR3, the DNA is TGTGCCAGTAGCGTCGGCAGGGTAAATTCCTACGAGCAGTACTTC. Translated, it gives CASSVGRVNSYEQYF.

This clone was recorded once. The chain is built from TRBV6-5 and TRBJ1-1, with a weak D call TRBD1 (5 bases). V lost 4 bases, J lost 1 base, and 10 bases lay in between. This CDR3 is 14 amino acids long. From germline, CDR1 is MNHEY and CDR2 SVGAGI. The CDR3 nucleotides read TGTGCCAGCAGTTGTGACAGAGGGAACACTGAAGCTTTCTTT. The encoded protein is CASSCDRGNTEAFF.

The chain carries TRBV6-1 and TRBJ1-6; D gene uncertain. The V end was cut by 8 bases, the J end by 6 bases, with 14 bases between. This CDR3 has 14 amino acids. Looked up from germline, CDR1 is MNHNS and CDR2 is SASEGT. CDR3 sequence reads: CASARALGNSPLHF. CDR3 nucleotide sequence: TGTGCCAGCGCGAGGGCGTTAGGTAATTCACCCCTCCACTTT.

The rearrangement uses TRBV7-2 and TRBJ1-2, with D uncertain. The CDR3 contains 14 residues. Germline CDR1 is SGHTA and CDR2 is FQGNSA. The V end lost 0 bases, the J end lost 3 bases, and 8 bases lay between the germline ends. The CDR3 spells CASSLAAYYYGYTF. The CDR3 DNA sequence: TGTGCCAGCAGCTTAGCTGCATACTACTATGGCTACACCTTC.

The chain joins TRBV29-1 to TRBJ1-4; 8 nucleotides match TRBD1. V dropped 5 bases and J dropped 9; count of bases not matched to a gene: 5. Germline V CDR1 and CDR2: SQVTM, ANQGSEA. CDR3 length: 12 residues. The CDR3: CSVPGQGKKLFF. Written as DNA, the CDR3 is TGCAGCGTTCCTGGACAGGGTAAAAAACTGTTTTTT.

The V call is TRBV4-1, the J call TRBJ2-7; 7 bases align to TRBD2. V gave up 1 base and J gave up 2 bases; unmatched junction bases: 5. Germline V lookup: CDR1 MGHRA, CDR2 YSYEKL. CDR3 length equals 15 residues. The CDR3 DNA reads TGCGCCAGCAGCCAAGTCTGGGGGGGGGCCTACGAGCAGTACTTC. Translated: CASSQVWGGAYEQYF.

In nucleotides, the CDR3 is TGCGCCAGCAGCCCTCCCACTAGCTGGGAGACCCAGTACTTC. Residues: CASSPPTSWETQYF. This sequence joins TRBV5-1 and TRBJ2-5, with D possibly TRBD2 on 6 matching bases. The CDR3 sequence is 14 residues long. V lost 4 bases and J lost 5, with 15 bases in between. Germline loops: CDR1 SGHRS, CDR2 YFSETQ.

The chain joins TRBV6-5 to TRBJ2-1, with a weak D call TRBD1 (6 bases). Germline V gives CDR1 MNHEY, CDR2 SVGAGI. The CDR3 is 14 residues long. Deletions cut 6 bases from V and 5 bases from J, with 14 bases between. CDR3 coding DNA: TGTGCCAGCAGCCCCGACAGGAAAGACAATGAGCAGTTCTTC. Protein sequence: CASSPDRKDNEQFF.

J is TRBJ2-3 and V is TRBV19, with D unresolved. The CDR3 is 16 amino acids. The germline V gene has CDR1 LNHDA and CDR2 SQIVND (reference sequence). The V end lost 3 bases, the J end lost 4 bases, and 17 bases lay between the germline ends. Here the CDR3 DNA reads TGTGCCAGTAGTATCGAAGGTGACTCAGTGGCAGATACGCAGTATTTT. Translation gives CASSIEGDSVADTQYF.

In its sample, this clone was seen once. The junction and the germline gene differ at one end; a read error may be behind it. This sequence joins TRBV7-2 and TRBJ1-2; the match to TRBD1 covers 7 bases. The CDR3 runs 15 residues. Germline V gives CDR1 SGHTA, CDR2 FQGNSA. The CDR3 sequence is CASSSHHRGLCGHTF. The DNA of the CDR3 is TGTGCCAGCAGCTCCCACCACAGGGGCCTGTGTGGCCACACCTTC.

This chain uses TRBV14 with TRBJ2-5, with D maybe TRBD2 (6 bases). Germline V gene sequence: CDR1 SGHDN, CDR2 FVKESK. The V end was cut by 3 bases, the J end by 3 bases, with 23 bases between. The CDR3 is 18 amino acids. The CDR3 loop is CASSHPGRGDDREETQYF. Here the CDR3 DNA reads TGTGCCAGCAGCCACCCCGGGCGGGGCGACGACCGCGAAGAGACCCAGTACTTC.

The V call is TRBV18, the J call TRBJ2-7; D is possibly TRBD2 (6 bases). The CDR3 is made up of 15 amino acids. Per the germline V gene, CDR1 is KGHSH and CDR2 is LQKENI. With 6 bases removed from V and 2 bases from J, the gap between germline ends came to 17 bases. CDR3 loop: CASSLGGLRTYEQYF. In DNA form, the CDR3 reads TGTGCCAGCTCCCTCGGAGGGCTGAGGACCTACGAGCAGTACTTC.

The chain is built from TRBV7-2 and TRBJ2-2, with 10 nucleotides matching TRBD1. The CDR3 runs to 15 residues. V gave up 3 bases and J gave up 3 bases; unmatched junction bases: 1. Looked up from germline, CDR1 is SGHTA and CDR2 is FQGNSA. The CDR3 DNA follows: TGTGCCAGCAGCTTCGGGACAGGGGACACCGGGGAGCTGTTTTTT. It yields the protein CASSFGTGDTGELFF.

CDR3: CASIRGTEAFF. In DNA form, the CDR3 reads TGTGCCAGCATCAGGGGAACTGAAGCTTTCTTT. This chain uses TRBV7-2 with TRBJ1-1, with a possible D match to TRBD1 (6 bases). CDR3 length: 11 amino acids. V lost 7 bases and J 5 bases, leaving 8 bases between the germline ends. Germline loops: CDR1 SGHTA, CDR2 FQGNSA.

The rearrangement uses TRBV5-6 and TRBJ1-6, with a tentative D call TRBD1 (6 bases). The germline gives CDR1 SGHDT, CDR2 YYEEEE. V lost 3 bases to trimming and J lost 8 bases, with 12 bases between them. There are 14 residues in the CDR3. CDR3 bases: TGTGCCAGCAGCTGTGGACAGACCTATTCACCCCTCCACTTT. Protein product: CASSCGQTYSPLHF.

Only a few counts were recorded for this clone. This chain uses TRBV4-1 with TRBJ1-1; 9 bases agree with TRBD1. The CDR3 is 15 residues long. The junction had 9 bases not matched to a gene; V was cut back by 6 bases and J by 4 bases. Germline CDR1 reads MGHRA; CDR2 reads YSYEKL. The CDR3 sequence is CASRPTGGFSTEAFF. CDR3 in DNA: TGCGCCAGCAGGCCTACAGGGGGCTTTTCCACTGAAGCTTTCTTT.

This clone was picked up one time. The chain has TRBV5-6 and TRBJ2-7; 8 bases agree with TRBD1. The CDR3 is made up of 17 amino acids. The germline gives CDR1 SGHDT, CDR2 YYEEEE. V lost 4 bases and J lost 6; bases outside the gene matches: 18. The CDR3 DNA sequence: TGTGCCAGCAGCGTGTTACTTCAGGGGGCGATCGATGGCGAGCAGTACTTC. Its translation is CASSVLLQGAIDGEQYF.

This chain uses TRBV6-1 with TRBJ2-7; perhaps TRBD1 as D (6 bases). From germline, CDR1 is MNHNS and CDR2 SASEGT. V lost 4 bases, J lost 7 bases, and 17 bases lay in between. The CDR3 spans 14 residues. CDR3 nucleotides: TGTGCCAGCAGTGTGGGCAAGAACAGGGATGAGCAGTACTTC. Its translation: CASSVGKNRDEQYF.

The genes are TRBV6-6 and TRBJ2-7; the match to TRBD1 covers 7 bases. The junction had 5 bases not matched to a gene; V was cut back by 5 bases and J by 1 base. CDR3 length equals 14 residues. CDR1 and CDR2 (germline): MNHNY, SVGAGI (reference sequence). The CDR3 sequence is CASSPGTASYEQYF. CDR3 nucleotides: TGTGCCAGCAGTCCCGGGACAGCGTCCTACGAGCAGTACTTC.

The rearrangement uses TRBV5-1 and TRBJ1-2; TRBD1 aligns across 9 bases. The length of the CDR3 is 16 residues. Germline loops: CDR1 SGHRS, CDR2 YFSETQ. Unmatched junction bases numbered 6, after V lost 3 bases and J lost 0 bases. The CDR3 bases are TGCGCCAGCAGCTGGGGGACAGGGCCCACTAACTATGGCTACACCTTC. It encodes CASSWGTGPTNYGYTF.

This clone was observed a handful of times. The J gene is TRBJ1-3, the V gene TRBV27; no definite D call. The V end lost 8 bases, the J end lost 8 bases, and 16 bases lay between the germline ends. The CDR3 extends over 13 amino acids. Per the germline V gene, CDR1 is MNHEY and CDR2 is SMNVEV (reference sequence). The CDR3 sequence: CASGRPTEDTIYF. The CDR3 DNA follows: TGTGCCAGCGGCCGGCCCACTGAGGACACCATATATTTT.

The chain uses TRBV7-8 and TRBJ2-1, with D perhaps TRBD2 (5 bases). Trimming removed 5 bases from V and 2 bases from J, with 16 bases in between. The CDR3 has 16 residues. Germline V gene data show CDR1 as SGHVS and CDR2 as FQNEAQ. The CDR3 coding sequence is TGTGCCAGCAGCGGACTCGGGCAGGCAACCTACAATGAGCAGTTCTTC. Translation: CASSGLGQATYNEQFF.

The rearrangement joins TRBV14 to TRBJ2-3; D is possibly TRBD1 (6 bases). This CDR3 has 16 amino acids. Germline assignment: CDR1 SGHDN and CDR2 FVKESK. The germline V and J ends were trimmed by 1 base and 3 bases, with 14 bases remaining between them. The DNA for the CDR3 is TGTGCCAGCAGCCAAGCTGGGGGCGCGAGGACAGATACGCAGTATTTT. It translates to CASSQAGGARTDTQYF.